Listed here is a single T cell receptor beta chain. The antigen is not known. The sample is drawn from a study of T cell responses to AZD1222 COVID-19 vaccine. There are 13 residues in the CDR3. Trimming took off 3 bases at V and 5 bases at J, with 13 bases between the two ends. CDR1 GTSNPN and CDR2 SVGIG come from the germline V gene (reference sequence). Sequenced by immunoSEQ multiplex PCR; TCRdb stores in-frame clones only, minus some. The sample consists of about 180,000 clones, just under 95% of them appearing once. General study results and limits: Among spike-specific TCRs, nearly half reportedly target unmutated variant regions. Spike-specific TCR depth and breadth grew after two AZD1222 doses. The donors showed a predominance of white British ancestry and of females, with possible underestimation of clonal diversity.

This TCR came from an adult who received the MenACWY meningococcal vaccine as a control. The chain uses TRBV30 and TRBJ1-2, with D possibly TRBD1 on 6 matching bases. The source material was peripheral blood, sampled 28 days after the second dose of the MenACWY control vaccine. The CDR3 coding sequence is TGTGCCTGGAGCGGGACACCAGTATATGGCTACACCTTC. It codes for CAWSGTPVYGYTF. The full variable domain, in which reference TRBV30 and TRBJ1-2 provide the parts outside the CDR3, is SQTIHQWPATLVQPVGSPLSLECTVEGTSNPNLYWYRQAAGRGLQLLFYSVGIGQISSEVPQNLSASRPQDRQFILSSKKLLLSDSGFYLCAWSGTPVYGYTFGSGTRLTVV.